The source of this T cell receptor beta chain is a study of cytomegalovirus exposure and HLA in healthy donors (dated by TCRdb to between 2016 and 2019). Looking at the study overall: According to an earlier analysis of 587 of the donors, some 180 million T cells yielded over 90 million unique TCR beta sequences and 250 to 350 Gb of sequence data. Approximately 310 gigabases of sequencing data and 75 million to 85 million unique TCR sequences made up an early release that covered nearly 650 HLA-typed donors. Of the 350 to 400 genotyped donors, over 65% fell in the genetic ancestry cluster associated with self-reported Caucasian donors. The aim of the study was to test whether cataloging public T cell receptors could identify signatures of past pathogen exposure. Using immunosequencing, the study profiled T cell repertoires from around 670 subjects and related those repertoires to cytomegalovirus serostatus. In addition to the first cohort of around 670 subjects, a separate validation cohort of some 120 different subjects was used. To predict cytomegalovirus infection status, the study brought together high-throughput TCR immunosequencing, statistical association of individual TCRs with disease status, and machine learning. A later analysis re-examined previously published TCR beta repertoires from roughly 720 donors and added high-resolution HLA genotyping to investigate patterns of TCR occurrence. The later analysis used no new phenotypic data to find candidate immune exposures, relying instead on TCR beta sequences and their occurrence across donors. An earlier analysis of some 500 of the donors used high-throughput TCR beta sequencing to judge whether each TCR beta V gene segment behaved as functional or pseudogenic. Alongside the repertoire data, information on donor age, sex, ethnicity and CMV serostatus was compiled. A later genetic analysis used genome-wide SNP genotypes for about three fifths of the 666 donors, treating that subset as a discovery cohort. Every discovery cohort repertoire had been produced on one sequencing platform. HLA typing included class I and class II loci at four-digit resolution. The number of typed donors differed by locus: about 620-640 for A, B, C, DRB1 and DQB1; 522 for DQA1; some 590 for DPA1; and some 470 for DPB1. A handful of DR-DQ haplotypes were handled as single units for association and clustering because linkage in the cohort was strong. Across 398 genotyped donors of the cohort, an average of roughly 230,000 unique TCR beta nucleotide sequences per donor were sequenced, and approximately 17% of those sequences were non-productive.

As concerns this clone: The specificity of this receptor is unknown. Base qualities are missing; no much larger clone stands one base away.

Relative to germline, V is missing 3 bases and J is missing 6 bases, with 4 bases of the junction outside any gene match. CDR1 and CDR2, per the germline V gene, are MGHDK and SYGVNS. CDR3 length: 14 amino acids, cysteine to phenylalanine. Left in the record is the CDR3 DNA by itself, 42 bases read in frame from the first base. In total, approximately 610 healthy bone marrow donors made up the cohort. At the time of sampling, every cohort member was nominally healthy, though immune exposures that went unrecorded were likely present. The donor was CMV seropositive and was included in the group of around 300 seropositive cohort members. A peripheral blood sample was provided by each donor, and peripheral blood mononuclear cells were used for TCR beta sequencing. Genomic DNA was extracted from the blood cell samples with the Qiagen DNeasy Blood Extraction Kit. Paper-wide results and their limitations: The earlier analysis of almost 600 of the donors excluded 15 to 20 rarely observed V segments, including chromosome 9 orphons, because counts were too low. A later analysis associated 17,000 or so TCR beta sequences with specific HLA alleles at a false discovery rate of 0.05. The authors suggested that the approach could potentially be extended to other disease states and immunological phenotypes. CMV serostatus was the only immune exposure information available for the cohort. Only TCR beta chains were sequenced in this cohort, and the absence of alpha or paired-chain data limited detectable features. When HLA alleles, especially DR and DQ, strongly co-occurred, attributing TCR associations to individual alleles was difficult. A total of 150 to 200 TCR beta chains were listed by the study as associated with cytomegalovirus. According to a later genetic analysis, donors in an Asian-associated ancestry cluster had fewer N-insertions in productive TCRs than the roughly 670-donor mean. The presence/absence analyses assumed that sequencing depth was roughly uniform across donors, and that assumption may not be true. A cluster of highly shared sequence variants was judged likely to represent a technical artifact of the sequencing pipeline. Some IMGT-functional V segments, including TRBV6-2 and TRBV6-3, could not be told apart with the 87-base-pair reads, so those segments were excluded. Cytomegalovirus status was reported to be diagnosed by the classifier with high specificity and sensitivity in both the original and validation cohorts. In a later analysis, HLA-associated TCR beta chains showed more clonal expansion and lower generation probabilities than non-associated chains that were equally common. According to a later analysis, most CMV-associated TCR beta chains appeared to be HLA-restricted, and the HLA associations seemed to be driven largely by CMV exposure. A further reported finding was that TCR beta sequences accurately predicted the HLA-A and HLA-B alleles for most subjects in the first cohort. Because HLA typing was missing for some donors at each locus, association tests included only the typed subset. According to a later analysis, parvovirus B19, influenza, CMV and Epstein-Barr virus appeared linked to several top co-occurrence clusters. Linkage disequilibrium might explain the correlated functional status among segregating V segments, but an unknown experimental factor could not be ruled out. According to a later analysis, TCR association rates differed among HLA loci, with DRB1 alleles showing the most associated TCRs and HLA-C alleles showing the fewest. In a later genetic analysis, a missense DCLRE1C variant was associated with V-gene and J-gene trimming of TCR beta chains, and the association was replicated in an independent cohort. A few of the identified cytomegalovirus-associated TCR beta chains were confirmed in vitro to be specific for cytomegalovirus antigens. Across donors, most TCR sequences were observed very rarely, whereas some public TCRs were present in many individuals. Broadly in line with IMGT annotations, most TCR beta V segments showed up in productive rearrangements about 90% or about 30% of the time in an earlier analysis of some 590 of the donors.

To prepare the library, the immunoSEQ multiplex PCR assay was applied. A mixture of 60 forward primers for TCR Vbeta segments and 13 reverse primers for TCR Jbeta segments was used in the multiplex PCR. A multiplex PCR assay on genomic DNA amplified the CDR3 region of rearranged TCR beta genes. Amplified TCR beta libraries were sequenced as 87-base-pair reads on the Illumina HiSeq System. The paper's processing steps were these. A later analysis tallied around 80 million unique TCR beta chains across the approximately 670 repertoires, and some 12 million of those chains were shared by two or more donors. Raw reads were error-corrected and collapsed into unique sequences with a nearest-neighbor algorithm that merged closely related sequences to remove PCR and sequencing errors. To assign V, D and J gene segments, CDR3 sequences were aligned to IMGT reference sequences. Each retained sequence needed at least a six-nucleotide match to both a V gene segment and a J gene segment. A rearrangement counted as productive if the CDR3 had no stop codons and remained in frame with V and J, and every other rearrangement counted as non-productive. CDR3 was defined according to IMGT convention as the region running from the second conserved V-encoded cysteine to the conserved J-encoded phenylalanine. The earlier analysis of 500 to 650 of the donors excluded any sequence lacking an unambiguous match to a single V gene segment. An earlier analysis of several hundred of the donors called V segments functional above 56.7% productive rearrangements and segregating when the between-donor standard deviation exceeded 5%. To diagnose cytomegalovirus status from the catalog of TCR beta chain sequences, a statistical classification framework was built. V and J gene assignment, in a later analysis, came from comparing TCR nucleotide sequences with IMGT/GENE-DB human TR gene sequences. Using the TCRdist pipeline, a later analysis assigned CDR3 sequences along with most-parsimonious VDJ recombination scenarios. In a later analysis, each TCR beta chain was defined by its CDR3 amino acid sequence together with its V-gene family, and reads lacking a unique V-gene family were excluded. As a way to deal with suspected cross-contamination and a sequencing artifact, a later analysis dropped roughly 620 nucleotide sequences that were highly shared and had low generation probability. A later analysis calculated a clonal expansion index for each public chain from normalized within-repertoire ranks of inferred template counts. Generation probabilities in a later analysis came from a VDJ recombination model fitted to out-of-frame rearrangements, and those results were checked against IGoR. Hypergeometric tests were used in a later analysis to score TCR-TCR, TCR-HLA and TCR-CMV co-occurrence, with a repertoire-size bias correction applied to the TCR pairs. To estimate false discovery rates, a later analysis permuted the HLA or CMV assignments 20 times. In a later analysis, co-occurring TCRs were grouped using DBSCAN, with TCRdist sequence similarity added in when clustering inside HLA-allele-positive subsets. For co-occurrence clustering, repertoires with fewer than 30,000 or more than 120,000 public chains were excluded, along with five repertoires with anomalous nucleotide sharing. TCRdb carries this immuneACCESS record with in-frame sequences only. Its versions omit some clonotypes, under half of them owing to an unresolved V gene in the studies checked, with the rest unexplained. V, J and clone size reflect that table, while D and trimming were determined from the DNA. The sample table contains 180,000 or so clones; only one count was recorded for 60% to 80% of them. The ten largest clones capture 7.7% of the sample.

The source material was PBMCs. The sequence was obtained from a woman aged 35 to 49 in good health and CMV-seropositive. In this chain, TRBV25-1 is recombined with TRBJ2-2; TRBD2 agrees with 7 junctional bases. The nucleotide sequence reads as follows: TGTGCCAGCAGTGAGAGACTAGCTTCCGGGGAGCTGTTTTTT. The encoded protein is CASSERLASGELFF.